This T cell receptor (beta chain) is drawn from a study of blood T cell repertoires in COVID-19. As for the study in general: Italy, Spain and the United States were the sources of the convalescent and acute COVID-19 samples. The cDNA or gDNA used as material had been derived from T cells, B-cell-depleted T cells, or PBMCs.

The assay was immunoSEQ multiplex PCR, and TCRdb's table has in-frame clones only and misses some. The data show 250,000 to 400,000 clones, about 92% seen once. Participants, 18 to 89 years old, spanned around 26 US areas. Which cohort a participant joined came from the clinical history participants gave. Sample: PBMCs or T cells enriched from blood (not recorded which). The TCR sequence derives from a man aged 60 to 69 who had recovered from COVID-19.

The CDR3 DNA follows: TGTGCCATCAGCCCCTCGGTCAATGAGCAGTTCTTC. It translates to CAISPSVNEQFF. The chain links TRBV10-3 to TRBJ2-1; D not certain. V was clipped by 6 bases and J by 6 bases, with 9 bases between them. The CDR3 contains 12 residues. The germline gives CDR1 ENHRY, CDR2 SYGVKD.